The 30 T cell receptor beta chains below all came from one sample that was sequenced in a study of blood T cell repertoires in COVID-19. The table came from immunoSEQ multiplex PCR; TCRdb's copy has only in-frame clones and leaves some out. The data show about 210,000 clones, more than 70% seen once. Sequencing input: peripheral blood. The receptors come from a man aged 50-59 years with active or convalescent COVID-19.

The chain carries TRBV2 and TRBJ2-7; D uncertain. CDR1 is SNHLY and CDR2 is FYNNEI in the germline V gene. This CDR3 has 12 residues. V lost 5 bases and J lost 1, with 6 bases in between. The CDR3 DNA follows: TGTGCCAGCAGTTCGGTTTCCTACGAGCAGTACTTC. Encoded protein: CASSSVSYEQYF.

In DNA, the CDR3 is TGTGCCAGTAGTAGGGAGGCGAGCGGTCAAAACAATGAGCAGTTCTTC. Encoded protein: CASSREASGQNNEQFF. The chain uses TRBV19 and TRBJ2-1; D is possibly TRBD2 (6 bases). V dropped 4 bases and J dropped 5 bases, with 18 bases sitting between them. The CDR3 has 16 residues. CDR1 is LNHDA and CDR2 is SQIVND in the germline V gene (reference sequence).

V usage is TRBV4-2 and J usage is TRBJ1-4, with TRBD1 as a possible D gene (5 bases). The V and J ends lost 4 bases and 5 bases respectively, with 14 bases between them. The germline CDR1 and CDR2 sequences are LGHNA and YNFKEQ. CDR3 length: 15 residues. This CDR3 reads CASSRDRDRNEKLFF. In DNA, the CDR3 is TGTGCCAGCAGCCGAGACCGTGACAGAAATGAAAAACTGTTTTTT.

This chain uses TRBV27 with TRBJ2-1, with 7 bases fitting TRBD2. V dropped 7 bases and J dropped 5; count of bases not matched to a gene: 2. The CDR3 extends over 12 amino acids. The germline V gene has CDR1 MNHEY and CDR2 SMNVEV (reference sequence). CDR3 coding DNA: TGTGCCAGCAACGGGGGGAACAATGAGCAGTTCTTC. It encodes CASNGGNNEQFF.

The V gene is TRBV5-4, the J gene TRBJ1-1; TRBD1 matches 7 bases. The CDR3 has 14 amino acids. In germline, CDR1 is SGHNT, CDR2 YYREEE (reference sequence). J gave up 4 bases and V 2 bases, and 5 bases lay outside the gene matches. The CDR3 loop is CASSLPRGRTEAFF. CDR3 in DNA: TGTGCCAGCAGCTTACCAAGGGGGCGCACTGAAGCTTTCTTT.

V and J are TRBV19 and TRBJ2-7, with a possible D match to TRBD1 (5 bases). Trimming removed 5 bases from V and 1 base from J, with 15 bases in between. The CDR3 runs to 15 residues. Germline V gives CDR1 LNHDA, CDR2 SQIVND (reference sequence). The CDR3 DNA follows: TGTGCCAGTAGTTTCCAAGGGGTTGGGTCCTACGAGCAGTACTTC. Encoded protein: CASSFQGVGSYEQYF.

This clone turned up a few times. The chain recombines TRBV30 with TRBJ2-3; 15 bases map to TRBD2. Germline lookup yields CDR1 GTSNPN and CDR2 SVGIG (reference sequence). J lost 1 base, V lost 2 bases, and 7 bases had no gene match. This CDR3 is built from 18 residues. The chain's CDR3 is CAWSTGTSGGRGTDTQYF. For the CDR3, the DNA is TGTGCCTGGAGTACCGGGACTAGCGGGGGGCGGGGCACAGATACGCAGTATTTT.

The genes are TRBV30 and TRBJ2-7; 10 nucleotides line up with TRBD1. Germline-derived CDR1 and CDR2 are GTSNPN and SVGIG (reference sequence). The CDR3 consists of 15 residues. The junction had 6 bases not matched to a gene; V was cut back by 1 base and J by 3 bases. CDR3 loop: CAWSGTWTGGYEQYF. CDR3 nucleotide sequence: TGTGCCTGGAGTGGTACCTGGACAGGGGGCTACGAGCAGTACTTC. The full variable domain, in which reference TRBV30 and TRBJ2-7 provide the parts outside the CDR3, is SQTIHQWPATLVQPVGSPLSLECTVEGTSNPNLYWYRQAAGRGLQLLFYSVGIGQISSEVPQNLSASRPQDRQFILSSKKLLLSDSGFYLCAWSGTWTGGYEQYFGPGTRLTVT.

V is TRBV5-4 and J is TRBJ2-6, with 7 bases fitting TRBD2. Germline V CDR1 and CDR2: SGHNT, YYREEE (reference sequence). V was pared by 4 bases and J by 4 bases, with 5 bases of the junction left unmatched. The CDR3 contains 15 residues. DNA for the CDR3: TGTGCCAGCAGCGGGGGGGTGAAAGGGGCCAACGTCCTGACTTTC. As protein: CASSGGVKGANVLTF.

The chain recombines TRBV15 with TRBJ2-2; D may be TRBD1 (5 bases). This CDR3 spans 15 amino acids. Trimming left V 4 bases short and J 6 bases short, with 15 bases between. Per the germline V gene, CDR1 is LNHNV and CDR2 is YYDKDF (reference sequence). CDR3 region: CATSKGRDRSGELFF. For the CDR3, the DNA is TGTGCCACCAGCAAGGGCAGGGATCGGTCCGGGGAGCTGTTTTTT.

V gene TRBV28 combines with J gene TRBJ2-7, with TRBD2 matching over 12 bases. Germline values: CDR1 MDHEN, CDR2 SYDVKM. Germline trimming cut 3 bases from V and 3 bases from J; bases unmatched to any gene: 3. The CDR3 is 15 residues long. DNA of the CDR3: TGTGCCAGCAGTTTCGGACTAGCGGGATTCTACGAGCAGTACTTC. Protein: CASSFGLAGFYEQYF. Looking up the rest from reference TRBV28 and TRBJ2-7 gives the full variable domain: DVKVTQSSRYLVKRTGEKVFLECVQDMDHENMFWYRQDPGLGLRLIYFSYDVKMKEKGDIPEGYSVSREKKERFSLILESASTNQTSMYLCASSFGLAGFYEQYFGPGTRLTVT.

The CDR3 DNA sequence: TGTGCCATCAGCGACAAGGACAGCCGAAAACTGTTTTTT. It is translated as CAISDKDSRKLFF. The chain is built from TRBV10-3 and TRBJ1-4, with D possibly matching TRBD1 (6 bases). V dropped 6 bases and J dropped 10 bases, with 15 bases sitting between them. CDR1 is ENHRY, CDR2 SYGVKD, per germline. The CDR3 extends over 13 amino acids.

The V and J genes are TRBV19 and TRBJ2-5, with D tentatively TRBD1 (6 bases). The ends were cut back, 6 bases at V and 1 base at J, with 12 bases in the middle. CDR1 is LNHDA and CDR2 is SQIVND in the germline V gene (reference sequence). The CDR3 is made up of 14 amino acids. In DNA form, the CDR3 reads TGTGCCAGTAGCACTACAGGGTCCCAAGAGACCCAGTACTTC. The encoded protein is CASSTTGSQETQYF.

The gene calls are TRBV11-2 and TRBJ1-1; D is unresolved. This CDR3 has 13 amino acids. V dropped 1 base and J dropped 5 bases, with 8 bases sitting between them. Per germline, CDR1 SGHAT and CDR2 FQNNGV. CDR3 DNA sequence: TGTGCCAGCAGCTTAGCTTCAGCGACTGAAGCTTTCTTT. This encodes CASSLASATEAFF.

The V call is TRBV12-5, the J call TRBJ1-6, with D possibly being TRBD1 (5 bases). The V gene lost 0 bases and the J gene lost 7 bases, with 13 bases spanning the gap. The CDR3 spans 16 residues. Per germline, CDR1 LGHNT and CDR2 FRNRAP. The CDR3 DNA is TGTGCTAGTGGTTTGGTACGCGGGGGTTTCAATTCACCCCTCCACTTT. Amino acid sequence: CASGLVRGGFNSPLHF.

The V and J genes are TRBV24-1 and TRBJ2-3; 7 bases are shared with TRBD1. This CDR3 spans 19 amino acids. Germline CDR1 and CDR2: KGHDR and SFDVKD. With V trimmed by 3 bases and J by 0 bases, 14 bases remained unmatched. The CDR3 loop is CATSDPLSDRVTSTDTQYF. DNA for the CDR3: TGTGCCACCAGTGATCCCCTCTCTGACAGGGTCACTAGCACAGATACGCAGTATTTT.

This clone was seen just once. The V call is TRBV7-6, the J call TRBJ2-7; 10 positions agree with TRBD2. The CDR3 has 16 residues. Germline V lookup: CDR1 SGHVS, CDR2 FNYEAQ. Trimming took 0 bases from V and 7 from J; bases not matched to a gene: 9. The CDR3 here is CASSLAALAGVGEQYF. The CDR3 DNA reads as TGTGCCAGCAGCTTAGCGGCCCTAGCGGGAGTTGGTGAGCAGTACTTC.

The V and J genes are TRBV30 and TRBJ1-4, with 9 bases fitting TRBD1. This CDR3 has 14 residues. Germline V gene lookup returns CDR1 GTSNPN and CDR2 SVGIG (reference sequence). Losses at the gene ends were 5 bases for V and 6 bases for J; bases not matched to a gene: 7. The CDR3 region is CAWAKTGGDEKLFF. The DNA for the CDR3 is TGTGCCTGGGCCAAGACAGGGGGGGATGAAAAACTGTTTTTT.

This rearrangement joins TRBV6-1 to TRBJ2-6; TRBD1 might be the D (6 bases). Germline-derived CDR1 and CDR2 are MNHNS and SASEGT. V was trimmed by 3 bases and J by 4 bases, leaving 7 bases between them. CDR3 length equals 14 residues. The CDR3 region is CASSEGAGANVLTF. CDR3 sequence (DNA): TGTGCCAGCAGTGAGGGGGCCGGGGCCAACGTCCTGACTTTC.

The chain combines TRBV15 with TRBJ2-1; D is perhaps TRBD1 (6 bases). The V gene lost 4 bases and the J gene lost 2 bases, with 9 bases spanning the gap. Germline V gene lookup returns CDR1 LNHNV and CDR2 YYDKDF (reference sequence). The CDR3 sequence is 14 residues long. This CDR3 reads CATSIRDTYNEQFF. The CDR3 DNA is TGTGCCACCAGCATCCGGGACACCTACAATGAGCAGTTCTTC.

J is TRBJ1-2 and V is TRBV5-4; 9 bases align to TRBD1. Germline CDR1 reads SGHNT; CDR2 reads YYREEE (reference sequence). There are 14 residues in the CDR3. Trimming removed 7 bases from V and 0 bases from J; junction bases left unmatched: 4. In nucleotides, the CDR3 is TGTGCCAGCCGCGACAGGGGGTCTAACTATGGCTACACCTTC. Amino acids: CASRDRGSNYGYTF.

The genes are TRBV27 and TRBJ2-3; D possibly corresponds to TRBD1 (6 bases). In germline, CDR1 is MNHEY, CDR2 SMNVEV (reference sequence). This CDR3 is built from 17 residues. Trimming removed 5 bases at V and 6 bases at J, with 24 bases between. The CDR3 DNA sequence: TGTGCCAGCAGTCCATACCATACAGGGTTTGGAGGTGATACGCAGTATTTT. It codes for CASSPYHTGFGGDTQYF.

The rearrangement joins TRBV7-8 to TRBJ1-1; D might be TRBD1 (6 bases). Germline CDR1 SGHVS, CDR2 FQNEAQ. This CDR3 has 14 amino acids. The V end was cut by 3 bases, the J end by 6 bases, with 14 bases between. The CDR3 DNA sequence: TGTGCCAGCAGCTTGTTACAGGGTCCCCCTGAAGCTTTCTTT. It translates to CASSLLQGPPEAFF. The full variable domain, in which reference TRBV7-8 and TRBJ1-1 provide the parts outside the CDR3, is GAGVSQSPRYKVAKRGQDVALRCDPISGHVSLFWYQQALGQGPEFLTYFQNEAQLDKSGLPSDRFFAERPEGSVSTLKIQRTQQEDSAVYLCASSLLQGPPEAFFGQGTRLTVV.

DNA for the CDR3: TGTGCCAGTAGTATAGAGGACAGCGGAGGTTCACCCCTCCACTTT. Its protein product is CASSIEDSGGSPLHF. V is TRBV19 and J is TRBJ1-6; perhaps TRBD1 as D (6 bases). CDR1 and CDR2 (germline): LNHDA, SQIVND (reference sequence). Trimming stripped 0 bases from V and 9 bases from J, with 12 bases between. This CDR3 has 15 amino acids.

The rearrangement uses TRBV9 and TRBJ1-1, with D uncertain. Trimming cost V 0 bases and J 8 bases, with 17 bases left between them. The V gene's germline CDR1 is SGDLS and CDR2 YYNGEE. The CDR3 is 15 residues long. CDR3 DNA: TGTGCCAGCAGCGTAGCTGACGGGGTCCCGAACGAAGCTTTCTTT. It codes for CASSVADGVPNEAFF.

This clone was observed a few times. The V call is TRBV7-3, the J call TRBJ2-1; 7 bases align to TRBD1. Germline trimming cut 6 bases from V and 6 bases from J; bases unmatched to any gene: 5. This CDR3 is built from 13 residues. The V gene's germline CDR1 is SGHTA and CDR2 FQGTGA. CDR3 sequence (DNA): TGTGCCAGCAGGGATACAGGGGTCAATGAGCAGTTCTTC. It encodes CASRDTGVNEQFF.

The chain combines TRBV27 with TRBJ2-1; 11 bases agree with TRBD2. The V gene end was trimmed by 2 bases and the J gene end by 5 bases; junction bases not matched to a gene: 17. The CDR3 contains 20 residues. Per the germline V gene, CDR1 is MNHEY and CDR2 is SMNVEV (reference sequence). The CDR3 is CASSLRGRASGGRRNNEQFF. CDR3 bases: TGTGCCAGCAGTTTAAGAGGGCGTGCTAGCGGGGGGCGCAGAAACAATGAGCAGTTCTTC.

V and J are TRBV9 and TRBJ1-4, with TRBD1 as a possible D gene (5 bases). The CDR3 is made up of 15 amino acids. With 0 bases removed from V and 5 bases from J, the gap between germline ends came to 11 bases. Germline V CDR1 and CDR2: SGDLS, YYNGEE. CDR3 sequence (DNA): TGTGCCAGCAGCGTAGAGGGACTTTGGAATGAAAAACTGTTTTTT. As protein: CASSVEGLWNEKLFF.

This clone was observed a handful of times. The chain carries TRBV19 and TRBJ2-5; 9 bases agree with TRBD2. Germline loops: CDR1 LNHDA, CDR2 SQIVND (reference sequence). The CDR3 is made up of 16 amino acids. V lost 3 bases to trimming and J lost 1 base; unmatched junction nucleotides: 6. CDR3 in amino acids: CASSILSGSPQETQYF. DNA for the CDR3: TGTGCCAGTAGTATTCTTAGCGGGAGCCCCCAAGAGACCCAGTACTTC.

The V gene is TRBV28, the J gene TRBJ2-7; TRBD1 matches 8 bases. CDR1 is MDHEN and CDR2 is SYDVKM in the germline V gene. The CDR3 sequence is 15 residues long. V trimming: 7 bases; J trimming: 3 bases; junction bases outside the gene matches: 11. DNA of the CDR3: TGTGCCAGCACCCTCGGGGGAACAGGGGGCTACGAGCAGTACTTC. Translating it yields CASTLGGTGGYEQYF.